Below are 13 T cell receptor beta chains sequenced from a single sample in a study of cytomegalovirus exposure and HLA in healthy donors. PCR amplification relied on 60 Vbeta primers (plus 13 Jbeta primers). Clones were sequenced by immunoSEQ multiplex PCR, and TCRdb holds only the in-frame ones, with some missing. Among roughly 110,000 clones listed, less than 80% were seen once. The sample was PBMCs. These receptors all come from a woman aged 30 to 39 in good health and CMV-seronegative.

The chain links TRBV7-2 to TRBJ1-2, with D hard to call. The CDR3 loop spans 14 amino acids. Per the germline V gene, CDR1 is SGHTA and CDR2 is FQGNSA. Trimming pared 1 base from V and 4 bases from J, leaving 10 bases between. CDR3 in amino acids: CASSLEKDSYGYTF. The CDR3 region has the DNA TGTGCCAGCAGCTTAGAAAAGGACTCCTATGGCTACACCTTC.

This chain uses TRBV5-1 with TRBJ1-4, with D possibly TRBD1 on 6 matching bases. V gave up 4 bases and J gave up 2 bases, with 15 bases separating them. The length of the CDR3 is 16 residues. Germline assignment: CDR1 SGHRS and CDR2 YFSETQ. The CDR3 here is CASSQQGGGTNEKLFF. The CDR3 bases are TGCGCCAGCAGCCAACAGGGCGGGGGGACTAATGAAAAACTGTTTTTT.

This clone was counted only a few times. V is TRBV6-1 and J is TRBJ2-1; 13 bases map to TRBD2. In germline, CDR1 is MNHNS, CDR2 SASEGT. V lost 3 bases and J lost 10; bases outside the gene matches: 6. The CDR3 runs 15 residues. The CDR3 nucleotides are TGTGCCAGCAGTGAGACTAGCGGGAGGACAAGGGAGCAGTTCTTC. It codes for CASSETSGRTREQFF.

This rearrangement joins TRBV7-2 to TRBJ1-5; TRBD1 might be the D (5 bases). Trimming pared 2 bases from V and 7 bases from J, leaving 9 bases between. The CDR3 spans 13 residues. Germline V CDR1 and CDR2: SGHTA, FQGNSA. The CDR3 sequence: CASSLWGEQPQHF. In nucleotides, the CDR3 is TGTGCCAGCAGCTTATGGGGGGAACAGCCCCAGCATTTT.

V and J are TRBV4-3 and TRBJ2-7; 7 positions match TRBD2. The CDR3 extends over 16 amino acids. The V gene's germline CDR1 is LGHNA and CDR2 YSLEER. Unmatched junction bases numbered 7, after V lost 0 bases and J lost 2 bases. DNA of the CDR3: TGCGCCAGCAGCCAAGATCGACCTAGCGGTACCTACGAGCAGTACTTC. Translated: CASSQDRPSGTYEQYF.

J is TRBJ2-3 and V is TRBV5-1; 9 bases are a match to TRBD1. In germline, CDR1 is SGHRS, CDR2 YFSETQ. This CDR3 is built from 15 residues. Trimming took 7 bases from V and 5 from J; bases not matched to a gene: 11. CDR3: CASSQTGDRVDTQYF. For the CDR3, the DNA is TGCGCCAGCTCCCAGACGGGGGACAGGGTAGATACGCAGTATTTT.

The V call is TRBV28, the J call TRBJ2-3; 9 bases are a match to TRBD1. The CDR3 runs to 16 residues. Germline V CDR1 and CDR2: MDHEN, SYDVKM. With V trimmed by 4 bases and J by 6 bases, 11 bases remained unmatched. The CDR3 loop reads CASSSRTGVILDTQYF. As DNA, the CDR3 is TGTGCCAGCAGTTCCAGGACAGGGGTAATTCTGGATACGCAGTATTTT.

The rearrangement uses TRBV28 and TRBJ1-1; a weak D match, TRBD1 (5 bases). Looked up from germline, CDR1 is MDHEN and CDR2 is SYDVKM. This CDR3 comprises 12 residues. V lost 6 bases and J lost 3, with 8 bases in between. The CDR3 loop reads CASSLTDTEAFF. In DNA form, the CDR3 reads TGTGCCAGCAGCCTGACAGACACTGAAGCTTTCTTT.

The J gene is TRBJ1-5, the V gene TRBV28; a weak D match, TRBD1 (5 bases). Trimming pared 5 bases from V and 7 bases from J, leaving 12 bases between. The V gene's germline CDR1 is MDHEN and CDR2 SYDVKM. This CDR3 region has 13 residues. CDR3 nucleotides: TGTGCCAGCAGTCTTCGGGGGAGCCAGCCCCAGCATTTT. This codes for CASSLRGSQPQHF.

The chain carries TRBV5-1 and TRBJ2-3; a possible D gene is TRBD2 (5 bases). The CDR3 length is 15 residues. V shed 4 bases and J shed 4 bases, with 16 bases lying between them. Germline CDR1 SGHRS, CDR2 YFSETQ. The CDR3 sequence: CASSPLGVGADTQYF. CDR3 DNA: TGCGCCAGCAGCCCCCTCGGGGTAGGCGCAGATACGCAGTATTTT.

The chain couples TRBV23-1 to TRBJ2-2; the match to TRBD2 covers 8 bases. TRBV23-1 is an open reading frame whose function is uncertain. J lost 0 bases, V lost 3 bases, and 6 bases had no gene match. The CDR3 spans 17 residues. The CDR3 nucleotides are TGCGCCAGCAGTCAGATGAGCGGGGGCACGAACACCGGGGAGCTGTTTTTT. This gives the protein CASSQMSGGTNTGELFF.

In this sample, this clone turned up a few times. The rearrangement links TRBV7-2 to TRBJ1-2, with D possibly TRBD1 on 5 matching bases. The V end lost 8 bases, the J end lost 3 bases, and 13 bases lay between the germline ends. CDR1 is SGHTA and CDR2 is FQGNSA in the germline V gene. This CDR3 is 13 amino acids long. Written as DNA, the CDR3 is TGTGCCAGCGGTCACGGGGACTACTATGGCTACACCTTC. Translated: CASGHGDYYGYTF.

The chain combines TRBV4-1 with TRBJ1-5; D may be TRBD1 (5 bases). This CDR3 contains 14 residues. Germline V gene lookup returns CDR1 MGHRA and CDR2 YSYEKL. Between the trimmed V and J ends, which lost 1 base and 4 bases, there was a span of 8 bases. CDR3 region: CASSQVGRNQPQHF. CDR3 DNA: TGCGCCAGCAGCCAAGTGGGGCGGAATCAGCCCCAGCATTTT.